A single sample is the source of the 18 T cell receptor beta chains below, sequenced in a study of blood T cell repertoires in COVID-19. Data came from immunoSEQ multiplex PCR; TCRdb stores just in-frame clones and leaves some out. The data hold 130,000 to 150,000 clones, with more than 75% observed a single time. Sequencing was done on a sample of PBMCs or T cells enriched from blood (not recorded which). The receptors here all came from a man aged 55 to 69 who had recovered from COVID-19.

In DNA form, the CDR3 reads TGTGCCAGCAGCTTCCAGGGTCATGGAGCTTTCTTT. Its translation: CASSFQGHGAFF. The gene calls are TRBV5-4 and TRBJ1-1; TRBD1 is a possible D gene (5 bases). The ends were cut back, 2 bases at V and 10 bases at J, with 12 bases in the middle. The CDR3 spans 12 residues. The germline V gene has CDR1 SGHNT and CDR2 YYREEE (reference sequence).

CDR3 protein: CASSLLQGAYGYTF. DNA of the CDR3: TGTGCCAGCAGCTTACTCCAGGGGGCGTATGGCTACACCTTC. The V gene is TRBV11-2, the J gene TRBJ1-2; TRBD1 agrees at 8 bases. CDR3 length equals 14 residues. The V gene end was trimmed by 2 bases and the J gene end by 5 bases; junction bases not matched to a gene: 4. Germline V lookup: CDR1 SGHAT, CDR2 FQNNGV.

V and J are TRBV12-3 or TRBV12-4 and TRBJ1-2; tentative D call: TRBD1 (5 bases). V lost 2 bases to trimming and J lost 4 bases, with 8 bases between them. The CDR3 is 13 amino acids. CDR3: CASSLTGTYGYTF. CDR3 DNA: TGTGCCAGCAGTTTAACAGGAACCTATGGCTACACCTTC.

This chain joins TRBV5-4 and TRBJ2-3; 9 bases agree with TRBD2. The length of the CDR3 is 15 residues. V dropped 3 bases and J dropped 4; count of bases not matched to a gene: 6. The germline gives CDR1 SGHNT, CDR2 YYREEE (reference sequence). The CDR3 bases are TGTGCCAGCAGCTATGGGACTAGCCGCGCAGATACGCAGTATTTT. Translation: CASSYGTSRADTQYF.

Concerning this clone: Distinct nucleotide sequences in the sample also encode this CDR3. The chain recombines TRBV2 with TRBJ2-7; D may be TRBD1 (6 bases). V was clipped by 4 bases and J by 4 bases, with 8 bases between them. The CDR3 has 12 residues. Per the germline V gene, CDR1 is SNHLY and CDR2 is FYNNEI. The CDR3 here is CASSGTVYEQYF. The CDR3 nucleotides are TGTGCCAGCAGTGGGACAGTGTACGAGCAGTACTTC.

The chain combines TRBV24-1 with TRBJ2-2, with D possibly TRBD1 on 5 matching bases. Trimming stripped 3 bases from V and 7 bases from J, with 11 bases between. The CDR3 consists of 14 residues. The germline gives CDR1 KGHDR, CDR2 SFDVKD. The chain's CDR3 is CATSDAQGIGELFF. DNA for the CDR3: TGTGCCACCAGTGATGCGCAGGGCATCGGGGAGCTGTTTTTT.

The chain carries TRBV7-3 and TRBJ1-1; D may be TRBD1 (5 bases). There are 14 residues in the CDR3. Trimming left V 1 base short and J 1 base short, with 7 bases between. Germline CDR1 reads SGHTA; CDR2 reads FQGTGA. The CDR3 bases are TGTGCCAGCAGCTTAAGACAGCAGAACACTGAAGCTTTCTTT. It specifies CASSLRQQNTEAFF.

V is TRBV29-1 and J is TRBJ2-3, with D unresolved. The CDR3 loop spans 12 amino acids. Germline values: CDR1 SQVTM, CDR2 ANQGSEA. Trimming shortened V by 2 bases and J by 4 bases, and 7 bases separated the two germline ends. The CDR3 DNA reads TGCAGCGTTGAACCACAGCCAGATACGCAGTATTTT. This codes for CSVEPQPDTQYF.

CDR3 loop: CAIETSGGYEQYF. Here the CDR3 DNA reads TGTGCCATCGAGACTAGCGGGGGATACGAGCAGTACTTC. The rearrangement joins TRBV28 to TRBJ2-7; 12 bases align to TRBD2. After removal of 10 bases from V and 4 bases from J, the junction contained 5 bases not matched to a gene. The length of the CDR3 is 13 residues. Germline lookup yields CDR1 MDHEN and CDR2 SYDVKM. The complete variable domain, with remaining parts taken from reference TRBV28 and TRBJ2-7, reads DVKVTQSSRYLVKRTGEKVFLECVQDMDHENMFWYRQDPGLGLRLIYFSYDVKMKEKGDIPEGYSVSREKKERFSLILESASTNQTSMYLCAIETSGGYEQYFGPGTRLTVT.

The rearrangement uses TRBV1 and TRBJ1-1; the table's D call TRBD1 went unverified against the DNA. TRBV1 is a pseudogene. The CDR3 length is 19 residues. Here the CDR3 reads CTSSQEFRGTGRLKPEAFF. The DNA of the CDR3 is TGCACCAGCAGCCAAGAGTTTCGGGGGACAGGCCGATTGAAGCCTGAAGCTTTCTTT.

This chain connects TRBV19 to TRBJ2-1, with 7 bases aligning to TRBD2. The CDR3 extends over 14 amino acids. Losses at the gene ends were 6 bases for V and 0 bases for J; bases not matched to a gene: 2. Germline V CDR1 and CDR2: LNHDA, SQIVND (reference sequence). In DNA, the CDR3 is TGTGCCAGTAGGGGCGGGAGCTCCTACAATGAGCAGTTCTTC. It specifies CASRGGSSYNEQFF.

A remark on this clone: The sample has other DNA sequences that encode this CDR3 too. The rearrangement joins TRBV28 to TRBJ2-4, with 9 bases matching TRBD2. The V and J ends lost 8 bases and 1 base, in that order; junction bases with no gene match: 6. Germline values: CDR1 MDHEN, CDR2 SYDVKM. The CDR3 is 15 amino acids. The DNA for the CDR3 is TGTGCCAGCGGCCCGCGGGGGGGGGCCAAAAACATTCAGTACTTC. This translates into CASGPRGGAKNIQYF.

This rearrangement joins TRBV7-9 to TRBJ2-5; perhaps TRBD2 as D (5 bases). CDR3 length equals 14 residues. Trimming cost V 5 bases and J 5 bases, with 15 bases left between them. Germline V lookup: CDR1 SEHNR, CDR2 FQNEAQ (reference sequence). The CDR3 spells CASSPRERGETQYF. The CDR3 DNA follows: TGTGCCAGCAGCCCGAGGGAGCGTGGGGAGACCCAGTACTTC.

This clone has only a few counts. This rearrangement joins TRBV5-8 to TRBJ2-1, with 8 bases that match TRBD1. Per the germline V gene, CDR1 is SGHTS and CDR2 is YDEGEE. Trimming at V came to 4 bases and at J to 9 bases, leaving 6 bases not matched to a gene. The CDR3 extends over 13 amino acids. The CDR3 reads CASSLGTGTEQFF. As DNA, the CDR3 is TGTGCCAGCAGCCTTGGGACAGGCACTGAGCAGTTCTTC.

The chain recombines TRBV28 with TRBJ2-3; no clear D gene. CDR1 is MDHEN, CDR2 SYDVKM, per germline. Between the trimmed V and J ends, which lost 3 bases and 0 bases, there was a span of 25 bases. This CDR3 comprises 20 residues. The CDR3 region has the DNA TGTGCCAGCAGTTTCTCCGCGGCGAGACCCGTCCCTTTCAGCACAGATACGCAGTATTTT. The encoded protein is CASSFSAARPVPFSTDTQYF.

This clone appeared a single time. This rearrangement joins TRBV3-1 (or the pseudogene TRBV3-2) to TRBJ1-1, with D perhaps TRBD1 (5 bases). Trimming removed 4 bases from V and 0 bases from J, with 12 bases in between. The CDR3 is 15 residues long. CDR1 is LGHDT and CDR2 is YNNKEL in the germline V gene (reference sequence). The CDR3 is CASSPRTIMNTEAFF. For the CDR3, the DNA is TGTGCCAGCAGCCCTCGGACAATCATGAACACTGAAGCTTTCTTT.

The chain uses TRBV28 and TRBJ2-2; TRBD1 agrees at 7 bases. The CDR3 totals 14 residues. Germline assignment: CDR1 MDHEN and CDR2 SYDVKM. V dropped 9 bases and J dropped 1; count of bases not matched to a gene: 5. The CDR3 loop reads CASYRGLNTGELFF. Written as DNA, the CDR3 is TGTGCCAGTTACAGGGGATTGAACACCGGGGAGCTGTTTTTT.

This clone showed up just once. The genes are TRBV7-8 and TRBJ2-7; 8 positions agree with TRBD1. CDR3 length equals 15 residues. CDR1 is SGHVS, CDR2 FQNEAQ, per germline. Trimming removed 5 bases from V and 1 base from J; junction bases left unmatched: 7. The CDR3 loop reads CASSPRTGFSYEQYF. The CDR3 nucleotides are TGTGCCAGCAGCCCTAGGACAGGGTTTTCCTACGAGCAGTACTTC.